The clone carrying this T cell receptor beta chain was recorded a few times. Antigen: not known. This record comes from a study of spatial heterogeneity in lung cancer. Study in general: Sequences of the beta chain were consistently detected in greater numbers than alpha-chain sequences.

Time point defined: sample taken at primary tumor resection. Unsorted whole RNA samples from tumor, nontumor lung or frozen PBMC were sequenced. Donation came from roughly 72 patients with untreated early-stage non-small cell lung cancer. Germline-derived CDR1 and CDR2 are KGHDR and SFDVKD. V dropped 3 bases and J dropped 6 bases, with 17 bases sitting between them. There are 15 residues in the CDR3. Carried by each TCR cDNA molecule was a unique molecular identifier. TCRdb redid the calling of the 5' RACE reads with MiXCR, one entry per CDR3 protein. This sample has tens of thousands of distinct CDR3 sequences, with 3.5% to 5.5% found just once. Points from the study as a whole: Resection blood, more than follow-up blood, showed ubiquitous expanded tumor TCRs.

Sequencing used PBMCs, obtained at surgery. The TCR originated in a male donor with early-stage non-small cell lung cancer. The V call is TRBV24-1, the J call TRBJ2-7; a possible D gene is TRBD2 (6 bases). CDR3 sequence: CATSDTGAAGREQYF. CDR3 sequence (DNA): TGTGCCACCAGTGATACTGGGGCTGCGGGACGCGAGCAGTACTTC.